The 16 T cell receptor beta chains below come from one sample, sequenced in a study of Graves' ophthalmopathy and Graves' hyperthyroidism. Investigators amplified TCR beta CDR3 regions from RNA transcripts. The first round was an RT-PCR with HTBI primers, and the second round was a multiplex PCR. A single record per CDR3 protein comes from TCRdb applying MiXCR to the multiplex PCR reads. Here the sample spans 500,000 to 700,000 distinct CDR3 sequences, approximately 22% being singletons. What was sequenced was peripheral blood. The receptor set was obtained from a woman aged 18-29 years with stable Graves' hyperthyroidism. Some clones in this sample may be carry-over from other donors' samples.

This clonotype occurred many times. The V call is TRBV10-3, the J call TRBJ2-7; D ambiguous. The CDR3 runs to 13 residues. In germline, CDR1 is ENHRY, CDR2 SYGVKD. V was trimmed by 6 bases and J by 6 bases, leaving 15 bases between them. The CDR3 protein is CAISTTQVGEQYF. In nucleotides, the CDR3 is TGTGCCATCAGCACAACCCAGGTCGGCGAGCAGTACTTC.

This clonotype was seen many times. The chain uses TRBV19 and TRBJ2-7; TRBD2 matches at 11 bases. Germline CDR1 is LNHDA and CDR2 is SQIVND (reference sequence). Trimming removed 1 base from V and 2 bases from J; junction bases left unmatched: 7. The CDR3 covers 17 residues. Here the CDR3 DNA reads TGTGCCAGTAGTATAGTCCCCTCTAGCGGGAGGACCTACGAGCAGTACTTC. It specifies CASSIVPSSGRTYEQYF.

The table lists this clonotype with many counts. The chain combines TRBV9 with TRBJ1-1, with 8 bases that match TRBD1. The CDR3 has 12 amino acids. With 1 base clipped from V and 10 bases from J, the junction kept 3 bases outside the gene matches. Germline CDR1 and CDR2: SGDLS and YYNGEE. The CDR3 spells CASSVSTGVAFF. The CDR3 bases are TGTGCCAGCAGCGTATCGACAGGGGTAGCTTTCTTT.

This clonotype occurred many times. The DNA of the CDR3 is TGTGCCAGCAGTTCTGAAAGGGCCTACGAGCAGTACTTC. It translates to CASSSERAYEQYF. The chain couples TRBV6-5 to TRBJ2-7; D remains ambiguous. V was pared by 4 bases and J by 2 bases, with 9 bases between. Germline CDR1 MNHEY, CDR2 SVGAGI. CDR3 size: 13 residues.

This clonotype was found many times. The chain uses TRBV2 and TRBJ2-7; TRBD2 aligns across 15 bases. This CDR3 is 18 amino acids long. Germline trimming cut 11 bases from V and 0 bases from J; bases unmatched to any gene: 14. CDR1 is SNHLY and CDR2 is FYNNEI in the germline V gene. CDR3 amino acids: CAGGTGLAGGGSSYEQYF. The DNA of the CDR3 is TGTGCCGGCGGCACCGGACTAGCGGGAGGGGGGAGCTCCTACGAGCAGTACTTC.

This chain joins TRBV18 and TRBJ2-7; 7 nucleotides agree with TRBD1. Trimming removed 6 bases from V and 1 base from J; junction bases left unmatched: 15. From germline, CDR1 is KGHSH and CDR2 LQKENI. The CDR3 contains 17 residues. The CDR3 DNA follows: TGTGCCAGCTCCACCGGGTTTGTAGGGGGCCGTTCCTACGAGCAGTACTTC. Protein: CASSTGFVGGRSYEQYF.

A remark on this clonotype: Given a much more abundant clone one base away, this may be a read error. It is likely a read error, because the conserved phenylalanine at the end of the CDR3 is missing. This sequence joins TRBV15 and TRBJ1-3; the D is unclear. In germline, CDR1 is LNHNV, CDR2 YYDKDF (reference sequence). Trimming removed 0 bases at V and 0 bases at J, with 6 bases between. The CDR3 has 15 residues. DNA of the CDR3: TGTGCCACCAGCAGAGATCGGAGCTCTGGAAACACCATATATTAT. Its protein is CATSRDRSSGNTIYY.

The chain has TRBV18 and TRBJ1-1; 7 positions match TRBD1. The CDR3 covers 15 residues. The J segment lost 3 bases and the V segment lost 2 bases, leaving 6 bases of the junction unmatched. Germline V gene lookup returns CDR1 KGHSH and CDR2 LQKENI. The CDR3: CASSPGDRMDTEAFF. CDR3 in DNA: TGTGCCAGCTCACCAGGGGACAGAATGGACACTGAAGCTTTCTTT.

This clonotype came up a few times. The chain's CDR3 is CASSEGYPDGNQPQHF. The CDR3 DNA reads TGTGCCAGCAGCGAGGGGTATCCGGACGGCAATCAGCCCCAGCATTTT. The chain has TRBV6-2 or TRBV6-3 and TRBJ1-5, with D perhaps matching TRBD1 (5 bases). With 6 bases removed from V and 2 bases from J, the gap between germline ends came to 17 bases. The CDR3 loop spans 16 amino acids. The germline V gene encodes CDR1 MNHEY and CDR2 SVGEGT.

This clonotype has ten or more counts. The rearrangement links TRBV5-1 to TRBJ1-2; D possibly corresponds to TRBD1 (5 bases). Trimming left V 4 bases short and J 3 bases short, with 10 bases between. CDR3 size: 13 residues. The V gene's germline CDR1 is SGHRS and CDR2 YFSETQ. The CDR3, as DNA: TGCGCCAGCAGCGAGGGGTTCGACTATGGCTACACCTTC. Amino acids: CASSEGFDYGYTF. The variable domain in full, completed from reference TRBV5-1 and TRBJ1-2, reads KAGVTQTPRYLIKTRGQQVTLSCSPISGHRSVSWYQQTPGQGLQFLFEYFSETQRNKGNFPGRFSGRQFSNSRSEMNVSTLELGDSALYLCASSEGFDYGYTFGSGTRLTVV.

This clonotype was observed at least ten times. This chain connects TRBV6-4 to TRBJ1-5; D is unresolved. This CDR3 is built from 13 residues. The germline V and J ends were trimmed by 5 bases and 6 bases, with 11 bases remaining between them. Germline V lookup: CDR1 MRHNA, CDR2 SNTAGT. The CDR3 region is CASSPSSGQPQHF. The DNA of the CDR3 is TGTGCCAGCAGTCCGAGTTCGGGTCAGCCCCAGCATTTT.

A word on this clonotype: The germline gene is not matched at one end of the junction; a read error may be the cause. This chain uses TRBV7-2 with TRBJ2-7; 7 bases fit TRBD1. CDR1 is SGHTA and CDR2 is FQGNSA in the germline V gene. This CDR3 region has 14 residues. Here the CDR3 reads CASCLGQVAYEQYF. CDR3 in DNA: TGTGCCAGCTGCTTAGGACAGGTTGCCTACGAGCAGTACTTC.

The chain has TRBV28 and TRBJ2-5; tentative D call: TRBD2 (6 bases). This CDR3 comprises 16 residues. CDR1 is MDHEN and CDR2 is SYDVKM in the germline V gene. V dropped 1 base and J dropped 5 bases, with 17 bases sitting between them. The CDR3 sequence is CASSLLASAEGETQYF. The DNA for the CDR3 is TGTGCCAGCAGTTTATTGGCTAGCGCCGAGGGGGAGACCCAGTACTTC.

V usage is TRBV4-2 and J usage is TRBJ2-7; D unresolved. The CDR3 has 15 amino acids. The V end was cut by 0 bases, the J end by 3 bases, with 12 bases between. Germline loops: CDR1 LGHNA, CDR2 YNFKEQ. CDR3 DNA sequence: TGTGCCAGCAGCCAAGATTACGGGCAAGGCTACGAGCAGTACTTC. Amino acid sequence: CASSQDYGQGYEQYF.

This clonotype was recorded at least ten times. The chain uses TRBV6-5 and TRBJ1-1; D possibly corresponds to TRBD1 (5 bases). Trimming shortened V by 6 bases and J by 1 base, and 15 bases separated the two germline ends. Per the germline V gene, CDR1 is MNHEY and CDR2 is SVGAGI. The CDR3 is 15 residues long. The CDR3 DNA sequence: TGTGCCAGCAGCCCCATGACAGTTAAGAACACTGAAGCTTTCTTT. It translates to CASSPMTVKNTEAFF.

On this clonotype itself: An end of the junction differs from the germline gene, which may be a read error. This chain connects TRBV11-1 to TRBJ1-2; 7 nucleotides line up with TRBD1. This CDR3 region has 14 residues. Per the germline V gene, CDR1 is SGHAT and CDR2 is FQDESV (reference sequence). The CDR3 here is CAISEDRFNYGYTF. CDR3 DNA: TGTGCCATCAGCGAGGACAGGTTTAACTATGGCTACACCTTC.